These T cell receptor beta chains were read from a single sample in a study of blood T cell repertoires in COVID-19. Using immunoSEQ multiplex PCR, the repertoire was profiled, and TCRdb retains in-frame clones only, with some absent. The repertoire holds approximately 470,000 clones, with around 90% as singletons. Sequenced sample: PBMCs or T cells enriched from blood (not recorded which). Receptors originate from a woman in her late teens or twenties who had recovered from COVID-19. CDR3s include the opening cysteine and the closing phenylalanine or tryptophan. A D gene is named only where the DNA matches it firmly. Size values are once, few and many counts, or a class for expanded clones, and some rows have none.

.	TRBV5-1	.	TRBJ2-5	TGCGCCAGCAGCGGCGGGTGGTTCCAAGAGACCCAGTACTTC	CASSGGWFQETQYF
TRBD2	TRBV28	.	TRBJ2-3	TGTGCCAGCAGTTTTCTCCCGGTGCCGGGGGGGAGCACAGATACGCAGTATTTT	CASSFLPVPGGSTDTQYF
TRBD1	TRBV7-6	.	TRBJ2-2	TGTGCCAGCAGCTTAAACCCGGGACAGGGGGCGCGGGAGCTGTTTTTT	CASSLNPGQGARELFF
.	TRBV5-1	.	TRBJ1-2	TGCGCCAGCAGCTTGGCCGGGTTAGGGGTAGGCGGCTACACCTTC	CASSLAGLGVGGYTF
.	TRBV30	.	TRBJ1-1	TGTGCCTGGGGGGCCTCGAACACTGAAGCTTTCTTT	CAWGASNTEAFF
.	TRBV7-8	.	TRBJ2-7	TGTGCCAGCAGCTTAGTTGGGAGTACCTACGAGCAGTACTTC	CASSLVGSTYEQYF
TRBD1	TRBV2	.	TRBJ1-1	TGTGCCAGCAGCGAGGGACAGGGGGTCCCTGGAGCTTTCTTT	CASSEGQGVPGAFF
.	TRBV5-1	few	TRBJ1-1	TGCGCCAGCAGCTTGGATGGTAGAGGGAGGCAAAGCACTGAAGCTTTCTTT	CASSLDGRGRQSTEAFF
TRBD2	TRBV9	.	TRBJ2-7	TGTGCCAGCAGCCCCCGGACTAGCGGGGCTGGGCCAGCCTACGAGCAGTACTTC	CASSPRTSGAGPAYEQYF
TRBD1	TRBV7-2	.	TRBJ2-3	TGTGCCAGCAGCTTAGGAAGACAGGGATTCAATACGCAGTATTTT	CASSLGRQGFNTQYF
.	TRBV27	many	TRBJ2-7	TGTGCCAGCAGCCCCTGGGCAGTTGAGGAGCAGTACTTC	CASSPWAVEEQYF
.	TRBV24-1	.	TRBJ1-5	TGTGCCACCGCGCAGGCAGGGCATTATAGCAATCAGCCCCAGCATTTT	CATAQAGHYSNQPQHF
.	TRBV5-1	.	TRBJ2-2	TGCGCCAGCAGCTTGGATTCCGGGCGGTCGGGAACCGGGGAGCTGTTTTTT	CASSLDSGRSGTGELFF
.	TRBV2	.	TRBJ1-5	TGTGCCAGCAGTGGAGCGGGGCAGGCCAATCAGCCCCAGCATTTT	CASSGAGQANQPQHF
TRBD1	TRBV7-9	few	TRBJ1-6	TGTGCCAGCAGCTTAGCTGGCGGGGGGGGACAGCGGGCACCCCTCCACTTT	CASSLAGGGGQRAPLHF
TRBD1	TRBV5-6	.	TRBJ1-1	TGTGCCAGCAGCTATCAGACAGGGGCCACAATGACGGGTGAAGCTTTCTTT	CASSYQTGATMTGEAFF
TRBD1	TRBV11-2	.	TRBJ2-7	TGTGCCAGCAGCCTGGACAGGGAAATTTACGAGCAGTACTTC	CASSLDREIYEQYF
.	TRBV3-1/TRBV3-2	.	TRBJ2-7	TGTGCCAGCAGCCCGGGGACATCCTACGAGCAGTACTTC	CASSPGTSYEQYF
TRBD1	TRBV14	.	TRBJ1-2	TGTGCCAGCAGCCAAGAGAACCAGGGGGCGGGAGGCTACACCTTC	CASSQENQGAGGYTF
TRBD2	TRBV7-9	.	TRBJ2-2	TGTGCCAGCAGCTTCAATCGCGGGGGACCTCCCGGGGAGCTGTTTTTT	CASSFNRGGPPGELFF
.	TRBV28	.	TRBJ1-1	TGTGCCAGCAGTTCCCGACTCCAGGGAAGAGCTTTCTTT	CASSSRLQGRAFF
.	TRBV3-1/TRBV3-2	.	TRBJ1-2	TGTGCCAGCAGCCAAGCCCTAAGGGGCTATGGCTACACCTTC	CASSQALRGYGYTF
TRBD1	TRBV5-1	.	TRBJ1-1	TGCGCCAGCAGCTGGACAGGGGGCAATACTGAAGCTTTCTTT	CASSWTGGNTEAFF
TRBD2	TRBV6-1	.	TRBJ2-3	TGTGCCAGCAGTGCCCTACTAGCGGGGGGCGAGGATACGCAGTATTTT	CASSALLAGGEDTQYF
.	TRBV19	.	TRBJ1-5	TGTGCCAGTAGTATCCGAGGGTCTTATAGCAATCAGCCCCAGCATTTT	CASSIRGSYSNQPQHF
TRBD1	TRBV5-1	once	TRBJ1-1	TGCGCCAGCGGGGACAGGGCGGGCACTGAAGCTTTCTTT	CASGDRAGTEAFF
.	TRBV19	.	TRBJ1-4	TGTGCCAGTAGTCAGTCCTCTAATGAAAAACTGTTTTTT	CASSQSSNEKLFF
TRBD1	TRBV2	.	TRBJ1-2	TGTGCCAGCAGTCTTGACAGGGGGTTTAGGGGCTACACCTTC	CASSLDRGFRGYTF
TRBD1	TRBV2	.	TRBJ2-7	TGTGCCAGCATCCGAGGACAGGGAGGTTCCTACGAGCAGTACTTC	CASIRGQGGSYEQYF
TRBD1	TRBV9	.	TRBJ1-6	TGTGCCAGCAGCTACGGGACAGGGGTTGTTTCACCCCTCCACTTT	CASSYGTGVVSPLHF
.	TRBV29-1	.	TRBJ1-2	TGCAGCGTTGGTTCGGGTTATGGCTACACCTTC	CSVGSGYGYTF
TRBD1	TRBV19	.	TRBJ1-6	TGTGCCAGTAGTCCCCGGACAGGGGGCTTACGTAAATCACCCCTCCACTTT	CASSPRTGGLRKSPLHF
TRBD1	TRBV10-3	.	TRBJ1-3	TGTGCCATCAGTGGCCGGGACAGGGGTGGAAACACCATATATTTT	CAISGRDRGGNTIYF
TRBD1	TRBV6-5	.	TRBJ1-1	TGTGCCAGCAGTAAGCGGGACAGGGGGAGAAGAGCTTTCTTT	CASSKRDRGRRAFF
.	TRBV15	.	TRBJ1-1	TGTGCCACCAGCAAACGCGGGGGGTACACTGAAGCTTTCTTT	CATSKRGGYTEAFF
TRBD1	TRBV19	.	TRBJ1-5	TGTGCCAGTAGTACGGGGACAGCCAACAATCAGCCCCAGCATTTT	CASSTGTANNQPQHF
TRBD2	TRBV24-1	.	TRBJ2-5	TGTGCCCCCGGGGGCGCGACTAGCGGGGGCGGGGAGACCCAGTACTTC	CAPGGATSGGGETQYF
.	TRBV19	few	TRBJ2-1	TGTGCCAGTAGTATGAGACGGGGGATAGGTTCCTACAATGAGCAGTTCTTC	CASSMRRGIGSYNEQFF
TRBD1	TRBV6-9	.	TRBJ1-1	TGTGCCAGCACTTCTGGGACAGGGGGAAATTTCTGGGTAACTGAAGCTTTCTTT	CASTSGTGGNFWVTEAFF
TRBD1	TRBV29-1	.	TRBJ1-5	TGCAGCGTTGAAGCGGGCCGACAGGGGGATAGGCCCCAGCATTTT	CSVEAGRQGDRPQHF
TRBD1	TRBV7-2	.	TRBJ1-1	TGTGCCAGCAGCCCGCGGACAGGCCTTGAAGCTTTCTTT	CASSPRTGLEAFF
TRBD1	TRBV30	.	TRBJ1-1	TGTGCCTGGAGTGTAGGGGGCGCTGGGAACACTGAAGCTTTCTTT	CAWSVGGAGNTEAFF
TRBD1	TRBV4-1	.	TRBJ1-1	TGCGCCAGCAGCGCGGAGGGGGCGATGAACACTGAAGCTTTCTTT	CASSAEGAMNTEAFF
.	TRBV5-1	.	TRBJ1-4	TGCGCCAGCAGCCCTAAACAGGGTTCTAATGAAAAACTGTTTTTT	CASSPKQGSNEKLFF
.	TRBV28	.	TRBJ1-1	TGTGCCAGCAGTTCGGGGGTTCGCACTGAAGCTTTCTTT	CASSSGVRTEAFF
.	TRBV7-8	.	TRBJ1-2	TGTGCCAGCAGCTTAGTCCGAGAGGATGGCTACACCTTC	CASSLVREDGYTF
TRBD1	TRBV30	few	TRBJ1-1	TGTGCCTGGAGCCGCCGGGACAGGGAGAACACTGAAGCTTTCTTT	CAWSRRDRENTEAFF
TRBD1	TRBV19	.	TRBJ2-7	TGTGCCAGTAGCCCGTACAGGGGATCTTTCTACGAGCAGTACTTC	CASSPYRGSFYEQYF
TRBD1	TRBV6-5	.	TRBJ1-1	TGTGCCAGCAGTCACAGGGGGAACACTGAAGCTTTCTTT	CASSHRGNTEAFF
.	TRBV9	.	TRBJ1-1	TGTGCCAGCAGCGTCGAGGACAGCATATTTAAAAACACTGAAGCTTTCTTT	CASSVEDSIFKNTEAFF
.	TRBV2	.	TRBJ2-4	TGTGCCAGCAGTGAGAGAGCTCTAAAAAACATTCAGTACTTC	CASSERALKNIQYF
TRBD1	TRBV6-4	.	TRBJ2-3	TGTGCCAGCAGTGCCGCGGGACAGGGGGACCCAGATACGCAGTATTTT	CASSAAGQGDPDTQYF
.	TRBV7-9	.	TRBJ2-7	TGTGCCAGCAGCTTACGGGAAGGAACAGCCTACGAGCAGTACTTC	CASSLREGTAYEQYF
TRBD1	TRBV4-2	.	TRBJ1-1	TGTGCCAGCAGCCAAAGACAGGGGGCGGACACTGAAGCTTTCTTT	CASSQRQGADTEAFF